Listed below are T cell receptor beta chains from one sample, sequenced in a study of T cell clones after liver transplantation. Libraries were prepared by immunoSEQ multiplex PCR; TCRdb keeps only in-frame clonotypes and omits some of them. The sample contains 95,000 to 110,000 clones, roughly 80% of which appear only once. The source was CD4+ T cells from blood, collected around 49 months after liver transplant. The receptors were gathered from a human patient who received a liver transplant. Some T cells may be provided by the graft donor. Each CDR3 is given with its conserved first and last residue. Fields, in order: V gene, CDR3 length, D gene, clone size, J gene, CDR3 protein, CDR3 DNA. D genes are given only for firm matches. Clone size appears in some rows only: once, few, many, or a class for an expanded clone.

v_call: TRBV27; cdr3_length: 15; d_call: -; clone_size: -; j_call: TRBJ2-3; cdr3_aa: CASSFWLRGTDTQYF; cdr3_nt: TGTGCCAGCAGTTTTTGGCTCAGAGGCACAGATACGCAGTATTTT
v_call: TRBV7-8; cdr3_length: 14; d_call: -; clone_size: -; j_call: TRBJ1-5; cdr3_aa: CASSSNRAGQPQHF; cdr3_nt: TGTGCCAGCAGCTCGAACAGGGCCGGGCAGCCCCAGCATTTT
v_call: TRBV4-3; cdr3_length: 15; d_call: TRBD2; clone_size: -; j_call: TRBJ2-3; cdr3_aa: CASSPGGGPTDTQYF; cdr3_nt: TGCGCCAGCAGCCCAGGCGGGGGACCGACAGATACGCAGTATTTT
v_call: TRBV18; cdr3_length: 16; d_call: -; clone_size: -; j_call: TRBJ1-1; cdr3_aa: CASSSFAGISNTEAFF; cdr3_nt: TGTGCCAGCTCATCCTTCGCTGGGATTTCAAACACTGAAGCTTTCTTT
v_call: TRBV27; cdr3_length: 14; d_call: TRBD1; clone_size: -; j_call: TRBJ1-6; cdr3_aa: CASSLTGLNSPLHF; cdr3_nt: TGTGCCAGCAGTCTGACAGGGCTAAATTCACCCCTCCACTTT
v_call: TRBV30; cdr3_length: 14; d_call: TRBD2; clone_size: -; j_call: TRBJ2-1; cdr3_aa: CAWVLAGAGYEQFF; cdr3_nt: TGTGCCTGGGTCCTAGCGGGAGCCGGCTATGAGCAGTTCTTC
v_call: TRBV7-2; cdr3_length: 12; d_call: -; clone_size: -; j_call: TRBJ2-1; cdr3_aa: CASSLSRVEQFF; cdr3_nt: TGTGCCAGCAGCTTAAGCAGGGTCGAGCAGTTCTTC
v_call: TRBV5-1; cdr3_length: 15; d_call: TRBD2; clone_size: once; j_call: TRBJ2-2; cdr3_aa: CASSQTSGRDGELFF; cdr3_nt: TGCGCCAGCAGCCAGACTAGCGGGAGAGACGGGGAGCTGTTTTTT
v_call: TRBV14; cdr3_length: 15; d_call: -; clone_size: -; j_call: TRBJ2-2; cdr3_aa: CASSQDSLNTGELFF; cdr3_nt: TGTGCCAGCAGCCAAGACAGCCTGAACACCGGGGAGCTGTTTTTT
v_call: TRBV7-8; cdr3_length: 14; d_call: -; clone_size: -; j_call: TRBJ1-1; cdr3_aa: CASSPQGSSTEAFF; cdr3_nt: TGTGCCAGCAGCCCACAGGGTTCGAGCACTGAAGCTTTCTTT
v_call: TRBV5-4; cdr3_length: 16; d_call: TRBD1; clone_size: once; j_call: TRBJ2-3; cdr3_aa: CASSPPLDRGTDTQYF; cdr3_nt: TGTGCCAGCAGCCCCCCCTTGGACAGGGGGACAGATACGCAGTATTTT
v_call: TRBV19; cdr3_length: 17; d_call: -; clone_size: -; j_call: TRBJ2-1; cdr3_aa: CASSMGRTGPRVNEQFF; cdr3_nt: TGTGCCAGTAGTATGGGGCGGACGGGTCCACGGGTCAATGAGCAGTTCTTC
v_call: TRBV10-3; cdr3_length: 15; d_call: -; clone_size: -; j_call: TRBJ2-1; cdr3_aa: CAISEGGGDYNEQFF; cdr3_nt: TGTGCCATCAGTGAAGGGGGCGGGGACTACAATGAGCAGTTCTTC
v_call: TRBV25-1; cdr3_length: 16; d_call: -; clone_size: -; j_call: TRBJ2-1; cdr3_aa: CASSDPRVGGQNEQFF; cdr3_nt: TGTGCCAGCAGTGACCCACGGGTGGGGGGGCAAAATGAGCAGTTCTTC
v_call: TRBV7-3; cdr3_length: 15; d_call: -; clone_size: -; j_call: TRBJ2-7; cdr3_aa: CASSLARDPAYEQYF; cdr3_nt: TGTGCCAGCAGCCTTGCCAGGGACCCGGCCTACGAGCAGTACTTC
v_call: TRBV5-4; cdr3_length: 14; d_call: TRBD1; clone_size: -; j_call: TRBJ1-1; cdr3_aa: CASSLRGGRVGAFF; cdr3_nt: TGTGCCAGCAGCTTGCGAGGGGGCCGGGTCGGAGCTTTCTTT
v_call: TRBV7-9; cdr3_length: 14; d_call: -; clone_size: -; j_call: TRBJ1-1; cdr3_aa: CASSLGVKNTEAFF; cdr3_nt: TGTGCCAGCAGCTTAGGGGTTAAGAACACTGAAGCTTTCTTT
v_call: TRBV30; cdr3_length: 13; d_call: -; clone_size: -; j_call: TRBJ1-3; cdr3_aa: CAWRVGAGNTIYF; cdr3_nt: TGTGCCTGGAGAGTCGGGGCTGGAAACACCATATATTTT
v_call: TRBV7-3; cdr3_length: 14; d_call: -; clone_size: -; j_call: TRBJ2-2; cdr3_aa: CASSFEGNTGELFF; cdr3_nt: TGTGCCAGCAGCTTTGAGGGGAACACCGGGGAGCTGTTTTTT
v_call: TRBV11-2; cdr3_length: 16; d_call: TRBD2; clone_size: -; j_call: TRBJ2-7; cdr3_aa: CASSPPRLAGRDEQYF; cdr3_nt: TGTGCCAGCAGCCCCCCTCGACTAGCGGGGCGGGACGAGCAGTACTTC
v_call: TRBV5-4; cdr3_length: 14; d_call: -; clone_size: -; j_call: TRBJ1-6; cdr3_aa: CASSLEGGDSPLHF; cdr3_nt: TGTGCCAGCAGCTTGGAAGGGGGGGATTCACCCCTCCACTTT
v_call: TRBV5-6; cdr3_length: 17; d_call: TRBD2; clone_size: -; j_call: TRBJ2-7; cdr3_aa: CASSFRTSGRASYEQYF; cdr3_nt: TGTGCCAGCAGCTTCAGGACTAGCGGGAGGGCCTCGTACGAGCAGTACTTC
v_call: TRBV18; cdr3_length: 15; d_call: TRBD2; clone_size: -; j_call: TRBJ2-3; cdr3_aa: CASSPGLAGPDTQYF; cdr3_nt: TGTGCCAGCTCACCGGGACTAGCGGGGCCAGATACGCAGTATTTT
v_call: TRBV10-3; cdr3_length: 13; d_call: -; clone_size: -; j_call: TRBJ1-4; cdr3_aa: CAISELEGEKLFF; cdr3_nt: TGTGCCATCAGTGAGTTAGAGGGTGAAAAACTGTTTTTT
v_call: TRBV5-5; cdr3_length: 13; d_call: -; clone_size: once; j_call: TRBJ2-5; cdr3_aa: CASSLGGQETQYF; cdr3_nt: TGTGCCAGCAGCTTGGGCGGCCAAGAGACCCAGTACTTC
v_call: TRBV2; cdr3_length: 11; d_call: -; clone_size: many; j_call: TRBJ1-2; cdr3_aa: CASSDRGGYTF; cdr3_nt: TGTGCCAGCAGTGACAGGGGTGGCTACACCTTC
v_call: TRBV7-2; cdr3_length: 14; d_call: -; clone_size: -; j_call: TRBJ1-2; cdr3_aa: CASSSPLANYGYTF; cdr3_nt: TGTGCCAGCAGCTCCCCGCTAGCAAACTATGGCTACACCTTC
v_call: TRBV6-5; cdr3_length: 13; d_call: -; clone_size: -; j_call: TRBJ1-3; cdr3_aa: CASRPSSGNTIYF; cdr3_nt: TGTGCCAGTCGACCCTCCTCTGGAAACACCATATATTTT
v_call: TRBV6-1; cdr3_length: 15; d_call: -; clone_size: -; j_call: TRBJ2-3; cdr3_aa: CASSEADYQTDTQYF; cdr3_nt: TGTGCCAGCAGTGAGGCAGACTATCAGACAGATACGCAGTATTTT
v_call: TRBV6-1; cdr3_length: 13; d_call: TRBD2; clone_size: -; j_call: TRBJ2-7; cdr3_aa: CASSEWEGGEQYF; cdr3_nt: TGTGCCAGCAGTGAGTGGGAGGGCGGCGAGCAGTACTTC
v_call: TRBV6-1; cdr3_length: 16; d_call: TRBD1; clone_size: few; j_call: TRBJ2-7; cdr3_aa: CASSVTGQAVVYEQYF; cdr3_nt: TGTGCCAGCAGTGTGACGGGACAGGCCGTCGTTTACGAGCAGTACTTC
v_call: TRBV2; cdr3_length: 11; d_call: -; clone_size: -; j_call: TRBJ1-1; cdr3_aa: CASSRESEAFF; cdr3_nt: TGTGCCAGCAGCAGAGAGAGTGAAGCTTTCTTT
v_call: TRBV6-1; cdr3_length: 14; d_call: TRBD1; clone_size: -; j_call: TRBJ2-2; cdr3_aa: CASGGQVQTGELFF; cdr3_nt: TGTGCCAGCGGCGGACAGGTTCAGACCGGGGAGCTGTTTTTT
v_call: TRBV5-6; cdr3_length: 14; d_call: -; clone_size: -; j_call: TRBJ1-2; cdr3_aa: CASSLGRSQYGYTF; cdr3_nt: TGTGCCAGCAGCTTGGGTCGGAGTCAGTATGGCTACACCTTC
v_call: TRBV7-2; cdr3_length: 15; d_call: TRBD2; clone_size: -; j_call: TRBJ2-5; cdr3_aa: CASSIGSGYQETQYF; cdr3_nt: TGTGCCAGCAGCATCGGTAGCGGGTACCAAGAGACCCAGTACTTC
v_call: TRBV4-1; cdr3_length: 16; d_call: -; clone_size: -; j_call: TRBJ1-2; cdr3_aa: CASSQDLRQHDYGYTF; cdr3_nt: TGCGCCAGCAGCCAAGACTTGCGACAGCACGATTATGGCTACACCTTC
v_call: TRBV5-1; cdr3_length: 15; d_call: TRBD1; clone_size: -; j_call: TRBJ2-3; cdr3_aa: CASSTTGGIGDTQYF; cdr3_nt: TGCGCCAGCAGCACGACAGGGGGCATTGGAGATACGCAGTATTTT
v_call: TRBV19; cdr3_length: 15; d_call: TRBD1; clone_size: -; j_call: TRBJ2-7; cdr3_aa: CASSTPGQGSYEQYF; cdr3_nt: TGTGCCAGTAGTACCCCAGGACAGGGGTCCTACGAGCAGTACTTC
v_call: TRBV6-1; cdr3_length: 12; d_call: -; clone_size: -; j_call: TRBJ1-1; cdr3_aa: CATGHLNTEAFF; cdr3_nt: TGTGCCACCGGTCACCTGAACACTGAAGCTTTCTTT
v_call: TRBV5-1; cdr3_length: 17; d_call: TRBD1; clone_size: -; j_call: TRBJ1-3; cdr3_aa: CASSSTTGGARGNTIYF; cdr3_nt: TGCGCCAGCAGCTCGACGACAGGGGGCGCGAGAGGAAACACCATATATTTT
v_call: TRBV5-1; cdr3_length: 17; d_call: TRBD1; clone_size: once; j_call: TRBJ2-2; cdr3_aa: CASSLAGTENKDGELFF; cdr3_nt: TGCGCCAGCAGCTTAGCCGGGACAGAGAATAAGGACGGGGAGCTGTTTTTT
v_call: TRBV4-1; cdr3_length: 16; d_call: -; clone_size: -; j_call: TRBJ2-3; cdr3_aa: CASSQEKHPSTDTQYF; cdr3_nt: TGCGCCAGCAGCCAAGAAAAGCACCCAAGCACAGATACGCAGTATTTT
v_call: TRBV7-2; cdr3_length: 12; d_call: -; clone_size: once; j_call: TRBJ2-1; cdr3_aa: CASSLVGTEQFF; cdr3_nt: TGTGCCAGCAGCTTAGTCGGGACGGAACAGTTCTTC
v_call: TRBV19; cdr3_length: 15; d_call: TRBD2; clone_size: -; j_call: TRBJ2-7; cdr3_aa: CASSTYLAGGPEQYF; cdr3_nt: TGTGCCAGTAGTACCTACCTAGCGGGAGGGCCGGAGCAGTACTTC
v_call: TRBV4-1; cdr3_length: 16; d_call: -; clone_size: -; j_call: TRBJ1-2; cdr3_aa: CASSPPAGGRRSGYTF; cdr3_nt: TGCGCCAGCAGCCCCCCTGCGGGAGGGAGAAGAAGTGGCTACACCTTC
v_call: TRBV6-1; cdr3_length: 14; d_call: TRBD2; clone_size: -; j_call: TRBJ2-2; cdr3_aa: CASKTGGSMRELFF; cdr3_nt: TGTGCCAGCAAAACGGGCGGGAGTATGAGGGAGCTGTTTTTT
v_call: TRBV7-2; cdr3_length: 13; d_call: -; clone_size: -; j_call: TRBJ2-5; cdr3_aa: CASSRYTEETQYF; cdr3_nt: TGTGCCAGCAGCCGATATACGGAAGAGACCCAGTACTTC
v_call: TRBV5-6; cdr3_length: 14; d_call: -; clone_size: once; j_call: TRBJ1-5; cdr3_aa: CASSLQGLNQPQHF; cdr3_nt: TGTGCCAGCAGCTTGCAGGGCCTGAATCAGCCCCAGCATTTT
v_call: TRBV9; cdr3_length: 20; d_call: TRBD2; clone_size: -; j_call: TRBJ2-3; cdr3_aa: CASSPGGLAGGPGGSDTQYF; cdr3_nt: TGTGCCAGCAGCCCCGGAGGACTAGCGGGGGGGCCAGGTGGCTCAGATACGCAGTATTTT
v_call: TRBV5-1; cdr3_length: 14; d_call: TRBD1; clone_size: -; j_call: TRBJ1-2; cdr3_aa: CASSLAGTGGGYTF; cdr3_nt: TGCGCCAGCAGCTTGGCCGGGACAGGGGGTGGCTACACCTTC
v_call: TRBV6-4; cdr3_length: 14; d_call: -; clone_size: -; j_call: TRBJ2-1; cdr3_aa: CASSPSGAYNEQFF; cdr3_nt: TGTGCCAGCAGTCCGTCGGGAGCATACAATGAGCAGTTCTTC
v_call: TRBV5-4; cdr3_length: 16; d_call: -; clone_size: -; j_call: TRBJ1-6; cdr3_aa: CASSLSTSSYNSPLHF; cdr3_nt: TGTGCCAGCAGCCTCAGTACGAGCTCCTATAATTCACCCCTCCACTTT
v_call: TRBV4-3; cdr3_length: 13; d_call: -; clone_size: few; j_call: TRBJ2-1; cdr3_aa: CASSQEPRQGKFF; cdr3_nt: TGCGCCAGCAGCCAAGAACCCAGGCAGGGGAAGTTCTTC
v_call: TRBV5-4; cdr3_length: 14; d_call: -; clone_size: few; j_call: TRBJ1-5; cdr3_aa: CASSLQGGNQPQHF; cdr3_nt: TGTGCCAGCAGCTTACAGGGAGGCAATCAGCCCCAGCATTTT
v_call: TRBV30; cdr3_length: 11; d_call: -; clone_size: -; j_call: TRBJ2-7; cdr3_aa: CAWSRDYEQYF; cdr3_nt: TGTGCCTGGAGTAGGGACTACGAGCAGTACTTC
v_call: TRBV7-9; cdr3_length: 14; d_call: TRBD1; clone_size: -; j_call: TRBJ1-2; cdr3_aa: CASRQPGTVGGYTF; cdr3_nt: TGTGCCAGCAGGCAGCCCGGGACAGTCGGTGGCTACACCTTC
v_call: TRBV7-2; cdr3_length: 15; d_call: -; clone_size: -; j_call: TRBJ2-3; cdr3_aa: CASSLSGSSTDTQYF; cdr3_nt: TGTGCCAGCAGCCTTAGCGGTTCTAGCACAGATACGCAGTATTTT
v_call: TRBV5-4; cdr3_length: 16; d_call: TRBD2; clone_size: -; j_call: TRBJ2-5; cdr3_aa: CASSPGTSGKEETQYF; cdr3_nt: TGTGCCAGCAGCCCAGGGACTAGCGGAAAGGAAGAGACCCAGTACTTC
v_call: TRBV5-4; cdr3_length: 15; d_call: TRBD1; clone_size: -; j_call: TRBJ1-2; cdr3_aa: CASSLDRGINYGYTF; cdr3_nt: TGTGCCAGCAGCTTGGACAGGGGAATCAACTATGGCTACACCTTC
v_call: TRBV5-1; cdr3_length: 11; d_call: -; clone_size: -; j_call: TRBJ2-1; cdr3_aa: CASSLGVEQFF; cdr3_nt: TGCGCCAGCAGTTTGGGGGTAGAGCAGTTCTTC